Listed here are 16 T cell receptor beta chains from one sample, sequenced in a study of blood T cell repertoires in COVID-19. Sequencing used immunoSEQ multiplex PCR; TCRdb keeps in-frame clones, though not all of them. Of about 250,000 clones listed, 85% to 90% were seen once; the top ten hold under 2.5%. Sequenced material: PBMCs or T cells enriched from blood (not recorded which). These receptor sequences come from a woman aged 18-29 years who had recovered from COVID-19.

This clone appeared a few times. The V and J genes are TRBV5-1 and TRBJ1-6, with 10 bases fitting TRBD1. The V segment lost 4 bases and the J segment 1 base; nucleotides outside the gene matches: 5. CDR1 and CDR2 from the germline V gene are SGHRS and YFSETQ. The CDR3 sequence is 17 residues long. The CDR3, as DNA: TGCGCCAGCAGCAACAGACAGGGGGCTTCCTATAATTCACCCCTCCACTTT. This sequence encodes CASSNRQGASYNSPLHF.

This clone was observed once. The V call is TRBV11-3, the J call TRBJ1-2; D unclear. CDR3 length: 17 amino acids. CDR1 and CDR2 from the germline V gene are SGHNT and YENEEA. Trimming took 3 bases from V and 0 from J, leaving 17 bases between them. In DNA form, the CDR3 reads TGTGCCAGCAGCTTGGCGCAGGCCGCGCAATCTAACTATGGCTACACCTTC. It is translated as CASSLAQAAQSNYGYTF.

This chain links TRBV5-4 with TRBJ1-3; a possible D gene is TRBD1 (5 bases). This CDR3 has 15 residues. The V and J ends lost 0 bases and 4 bases respectively, with 11 bases between them. Per germline, CDR1 SGHNT and CDR2 YYREEE (reference sequence). CDR3 sequence reads: CASSLGGAGGNTIYF. Written as DNA, the CDR3 is TGTGCCAGCAGCTTGGGAGGAGCAGGGGGAAACACCATATATTTT.

This clone was seen only a few times. The chain couples TRBV4-1 to TRBJ1-1, with 10 bases aligning to TRBD1. This CDR3 spans 16 amino acids. Germline CDR1 reads MGHRA; CDR2 reads YSYEKL. V shed 3 bases and J 1 base; nucleotides not matched to a gene: 5. CDR3 nucleotides: TGCGCCAGCAGCCACGGACAGGGGGGAAGGAACACTGAAGCTTTCTTT. Its translation: CASSHGQGGRNTEAFF.

V gene TRBV5-1 combines with J gene TRBJ2-7; D is possibly TRBD1 (6 bases). The CDR3 has 15 residues. The V end lost 0 bases, the J end lost 4 bases, and 14 bases lay between the germline ends. Per the germline V gene, CDR1 is SGHRS and CDR2 is YFSETQ. The CDR3 protein is CASSLAQGLLYEQYF. For the CDR3, the DNA is TGCGCCAGCAGCTTGGCACAGGGATTGTTATACGAGCAGTACTTC.

The chain joins TRBV7-2 to TRBJ2-5, with D perhaps matching TRBD1 (6 bases). The CDR3 loop spans 13 amino acids. The V end was cut by 7 bases, the J end by 3 bases, with 12 bases between. CDR1 and CDR2 from the germline V gene are SGHTA and FQGNSA. Here the CDR3 reads CASTIRTEETQYF. The CDR3 DNA is TGTGCCAGCACCATAAGGACAGAAGAGACCCAGTACTTC.

CDR3 region: CASTFGTEAFF. In DNA form, the CDR3 reads TGTGCCAGCACATTCGGCACTGAAGCTTTCTTT. The chain links TRBV25-1 to TRBJ1-1; no clear D. Deletions cut 7 bases from V and 4 bases from J, with 7 bases between. Germline CDR1 reads MGHDK; CDR2 reads SYGVNS. This CDR3 has 11 residues.

CDR3 in amino acids: CASSLVGVREQYF. For the CDR3, the DNA is TGTGCCAGCAGCTTAGTCGGGGTTCGCGAGCAGTACTTC. The chain combines TRBV13 with TRBJ2-7; TRBD2 might be the D (5 bases). This CDR3 has 13 residues. V gave up 1 base and J gave up 6 bases, with 10 bases separating them. Looked up from germline, CDR1 is PRHDT and CDR2 is FYEKMQ (reference sequence).

The J gene is TRBJ2-7, the V gene TRBV11-1; 10 nucleotides agree with TRBD2. Unmatched junction bases numbered 6, after V lost 5 bases and J lost 2 bases. This CDR3 contains 15 residues. Germline V lookup: CDR1 SGHAT, CDR2 FQDESV (reference sequence). The CDR3 DNA is TGTGCCAGCAGCGCCGGGACTAGCGAGACCTACGAGCAGTACTTC. Protein: CASSAGTSETYEQYF.

The chain couples TRBV6-5 to TRBJ1-1, with D possibly TRBD1 on 5 matching bases. The CDR3 is 13 amino acids. The germline V and J ends were trimmed by 4 bases and 3 bases, with 9 bases remaining between them. The germline CDR1 and CDR2 sequences are MNHEY and SVGAGI. CDR3 loop: CASSFGGDTEAFF. In nucleotides, the CDR3 is TGTGCCAGCAGTTTTGGGGGGGACACTGAAGCTTTCTTT.

DNA for the CDR3: TGCAGCGTTGGGACAGGGGGCAATGAGCAGTTCTTC. Protein: CSVGTGGNEQFF. V gene TRBV29-1 combines with J gene TRBJ2-1; 10 bases match TRBD1. Germline trimming cut 4 bases from V and 6 bases from J; bases unmatched to any gene: 0. The CDR3 totals 12 residues. Germline V CDR1 and CDR2: SQVTM, ANQGSEA.

The rearrangement joins TRBV3-1 (or the pseudogene TRBV3-2) to TRBJ2-1, with 11 bases identical to TRBD2. This CDR3 has 17 residues. V dropped 1 base and J dropped 5; count of bases not matched to a gene: 7. Germline CDR1 is LGHDT and CDR2 is YNNKEL (reference sequence). DNA for the CDR3: TGTGCCAGCAGCCAAGTACTAGCGGGGGTCGGGAACAATGAGCAGTTCTTC. Translating gives CASSQVLAGVGNNEQFF.

This chain links TRBV9 with TRBJ2-7; 13 bases fit TRBD2. The CDR3 loop spans 15 amino acids. The V gene's germline CDR1 is SGDLS and CDR2 YYNGEE. With 3 bases clipped from V and 5 bases from J, the junction kept 5 bases outside the gene matches. The CDR3 DNA reads as TGTGCCAGCAGCGGAGGACTAGCGGGGGTGCACGAGCAGTACTTC. Translated, it gives CASSGGLAGVHEQYF.

This chain uses TRBV5-6 with TRBJ1-5; TRBD1 aligns across 10 bases. The V segment lost 4 bases and the J segment 4 bases; nucleotides outside the gene matches: 5. The CDR3 loop spans 15 amino acids. The germline V gene encodes CDR1 SGHDT and CDR2 YYEEEE. The CDR3 protein is CASSGGTGVNQPQHF. As DNA, the CDR3 is TGTGCCAGCAGCGGCGGGACAGGGGTTAATCAGCCCCAGCATTTT.

The J gene is TRBJ2-5, the V gene TRBV21-1; TRBD1 reflects the table's D call only, with no check against the DNA. TRBV21-1 is a pseudogene segment. The CDR3 is made up of 13 amino acids. CDR3 amino acids: CASEQGRQETQYF. The CDR3 DNA follows: TGTGCCAGCGAGCAGGGGCGGCAAGAGACCCAGTACTTC.

This chain links TRBV11-3 with TRBJ2-3; a weak D match, TRBD2 (5 bases). V gave up 5 bases and J gave up 9 bases, with 15 bases separating them. The germline V gene encodes CDR1 SGHNT and CDR2 YENEEA. The CDR3 runs 13 residues. Here the CDR3 DNA reads TGTGCCAGCAGCCCCGCCGGGTGGGAGACGCAGTATTTT. Its protein is CASSPAGWETQYF. The whole variable domain, filled in from reference TRBV11-3 and TRBJ2-3, reads EAGVVQSPRYKIIEKKQPVAFWCNPISGHNTLYWYLQNLGQGPELLIRYENEEAVDDSQLPKDRFSAERLKGVDSTLKIQPAELGDSAVYLCASSPAGWETQYFGPGTRLTVL.